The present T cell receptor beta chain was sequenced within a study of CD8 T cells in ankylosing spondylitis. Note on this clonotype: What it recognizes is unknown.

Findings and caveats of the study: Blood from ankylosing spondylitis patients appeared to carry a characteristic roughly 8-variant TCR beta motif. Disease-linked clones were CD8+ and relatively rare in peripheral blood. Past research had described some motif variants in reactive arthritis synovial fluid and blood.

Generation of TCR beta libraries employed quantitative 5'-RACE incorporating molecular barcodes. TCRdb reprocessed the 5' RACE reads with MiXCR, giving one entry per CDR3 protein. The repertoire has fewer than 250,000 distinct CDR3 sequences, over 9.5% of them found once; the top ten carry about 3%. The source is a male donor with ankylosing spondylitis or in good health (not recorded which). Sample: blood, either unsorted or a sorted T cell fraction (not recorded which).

The CDR3 DNA sequence: TGTGCCAGCAGCCAAGGTTTAAGAAACTATGGCTACACCTTC. Translating it yields CASSQGLRNYGYTF. The chain employs TRBV3-1 and TRBJ1-2, with D unresolved. The germline V gene has CDR1 LGHDT and CDR2 YNNKEL (reference sequence). The CDR3 is 14 amino acids. The V and J ends lost 1 base and 2 bases respectively, with 8 bases between them.